These T cell receptor beta chains were read from a single sample in a study of long-term antiretroviral therapy in people with HIV. Data came from immunoSEQ multiplex PCR; TCRdb stores just in-frame clones and leaves some out. The data contain roughly 30,000 clones, approximately 83% of them singletons. This specimen was unsorted PBMCs, taken 0.8 years before starting antiretroviral therapy. All receptors derive from a man between 18 and 35 years old with HIV. Each CDR3 is given with its conserved first and last residue. D genes are given only for firm matches. Only some rows state a clone size, as once, few, many or a class for expanded clones.

CDR3nt	CDR3aa	v_gene	d_gene	j_gene	abundance
TGTGCCAGCAGCTACCGGGGGGCGGGCCGCAGGGAGCTGTTTTTT	CASSYRGAGRRELFF	TRBV7-2	-	TRBJ2-2	-
TGTGCCAGCAGTCCCTCCGGGGGGCGAGGTCAGCCCCAGCATTTT	CASSPSGGRGQPQHF	TRBV6-5	-	TRBJ1-5	-
TGTGCCAGCAGTGAGGTACCAGACTCTGGAAACACCATATATTTT	CASSEVPDSGNTIYF	TRBV6-1	-	TRBJ1-3	-
TGTGCCAGCTCACCAGGAGGGCGAGAGACCCAGTACTTC	CASSPGGRETQYF	TRBV18	-	TRBJ2-5	-
TGCGCCAGCAGCCAAGACGCTCGGGCAGGAGGAAACACCATATATTTT	CASSQDARAGGNTIYF	TRBV4-3	-	TRBJ1-3	-
TGTGCCAGCTCACCGACGAGGAGGGAGGAAAAACTGTTTTTT	CASSPTRREEKLFF	TRBV18	-	TRBJ1-4	-
TGTGCCAGCAGCCAAGCCGGACAGGATTATGGCTACACCTTC	CASSQAGQDYGYTF	TRBV4-2	TRBD1	TRBJ1-2	-
TGTGCCAGCAGCTTGCGAGCGACAGCAAACACTGAAGCTTTCTTT	CASSLRATANTEAFF	TRBV7-2	-	TRBJ1-1	-
TGTGCCAGCAGTGAAACTCCTGACTTGGAAGCTTTCTTT	CASSETPDLEAFF	TRBV6-1	-	TRBJ1-1	-
TGTGCCAGCTGCGATGGGAACACTGAAGCTTTCTTT	CASCDGNTEAFF	TRBV2	-	TRBJ1-1	-
TGTGCCAGCAGTGAACTAGCGGGGAACTACGAGCAGTACTTC	CASSELAGNYEQYF	TRBV2	TRBD2	TRBJ2-7	few
TGTGCCACTGGGACTAGCGGGAGTGACGAGCAGTGCTTC	CATGTSGSDEQCF	TRBV15	TRBD2	TRBJ2-7	-
TGTGCCAGCAGTTTTCGGGGAATCTATAATTCACCCCTCCACTTT	CASSFRGIYNSPLHF	TRBV6-5	-	TRBJ1-6	-
TGTGCCAGCAGTTCCCTCGGAGCGGCTGAGCAGTACTTC	CASSSLGAAEQYF	TRBV27	-	TRBJ2-7	few
TGTGCCAGCAGCCCCGGGGATTGGACTGGAAACACCATATATTTT	CASSPGDWTGNTIYF	TRBV5-5	-	TRBJ1-3	-
TGTGCCAGCAGACGGACCGGACAGGGGCAGGGGGAGCTGTTTTTT	CASRRTGQGQGELFF	TRBV7-2	TRBD1	TRBJ2-2	-
TGTGCCAGCAGTTCCGCCGCCGCGCAGTTCTTC	CASSSAAAQFF	TRBV6-5	-	TRBJ2-1	-
TGTGCCAGCTCACCCGGAGGTGGTATCTACGAGCAGTACTTC	CASSPGGGIYEQYF	TRBV18	-	TRBJ2-7	few
TGTGCCAGCAGCTTAGCGGGGGCGGGTGGTGGAGGCTACACCTTC	CASSLAGAGGGGYTF	TRBV7-2	-	TRBJ1-2	-
TGCGCCAGCAGCCCCTCCGGAGCGGGAGGGAATACGCAGTATTTT	CASSPSGAGGNTQYF	TRBV4-3	TRBD2	TRBJ2-3	-
TGTGCCAGCAGACCAGGGGGCGGAGAGACCCAGTACTTC	CASRPGGGETQYF	TRBV7-9	TRBD1	TRBJ2-5	-
TGCGCCAGCACGGGAGGGCCGGGGACCGGGGAGCTGTTTTTT	CASTGGPGTGELFF	TRBV5-1	TRBD2	TRBJ2-2	-
TGCGCCAGCAGCCAAGGACTCAGCGGGGAGCTGTTTTTT	CASSQGLSGELFF	TRBV4-3	-	TRBJ2-2	-
TGTGCCAGCAGCTCGGAGAGCGAAGGCTACACCTTC	CASSSESEGYTF	TRBV7-9	-	TRBJ1-2	-
TGTGCCACCCAGGACAGGGGAGGTGGCTACACCTTC	CATQDRGGGYTF	TRBV10-3	TRBD1	TRBJ1-2	-
TGTGCCTGGAGTGCCCCAGCGGGAGGAAACTACAATGAGCAGTTCTTC	CAWSAPAGGNYNEQFF	TRBV30	TRBD2	TRBJ2-1	-
TGTGCCAGCAGCCCTCAGAGACATAAGAACACTGAAGCTTTCTTT	CASSPQRHKNTEAFF	TRBV7-8	-	TRBJ1-1	-
TGTGCCAGCAGCATGCAGGGGGCGAGCAATCAGCCCCAGCATTTT	CASSMQGASNQPQHF	TRBV5-4	TRBD1	TRBJ1-5	few
TGTGCCAGCAGCCTGGGCCGGACGCGGAGGTACGAGCAGTACTTC	CASSLGRTRRYEQYF	TRBV7-2	-	TRBJ2-7	-
TGTGCCAGCTCGTTTGGGACAGGGAGAGGACAGCCCCAGCATTTT	CASSFGTGRGQPQHF	TRBV18	TRBD1	TRBJ1-5	-
TGTGCCAGCAGCTTGGGACTAGCGGGAACCCTGCCCTACGAGCAGTACTTC	CASSLGLAGTLPYEQYF	TRBV7-2	TRBD2	TRBJ2-7	-
TGTGCCAGCAGCCTAGCGGACGCGGGAGGTTTCTCCTACGAGCAGTACTTC	CASSLADAGGFSYEQYF	TRBV7-8	TRBD2	TRBJ2-7	-
TGCGCCAGCAGCCCCAGCTTACAGGACCCGGTTTGGTTGTACTTC	CASSPSLQDPVWLYF	TRBV5-1	-	TRBJ2-7	once
TGTGCCAGCAGTTTAAGGCGGGGACCCTTTGCTTACGAGCAGTACTTC	CASSLRRGPFAYEQYF	TRBV27	-	TRBJ2-7	-
TGTGCCAGCAGCGTAGGGGGACTAGCGGGAACCAATGAGCAGTTCTTC	CASSVGGLAGTNEQFF	TRBV9	TRBD2	TRBJ2-1	-
TGTGCCAGCAGCGTAGGGTCAGCGGGAGACGATGAGCAGTTCTTC	CASSVGSAGDDEQFF	TRBV9	TRBD2	TRBJ2-1	-
TGTGCCAGCAGCCACGACTTTTCACCCCTCCACTTT	CASSHDFSPLHF	TRBV14	-	TRBJ1-6	few
TGTGCCAGCAGCTATCGCGGGGGGGACAATGAGCAGTTCTTC	CASSYRGGDNEQFF	TRBV7-2	TRBD2	TRBJ2-1	once
TGTGCCAGTAGTATATCCGCAGGGACGGTGAACACTGAAGCTTTCTTT	CASSISAGTVNTEAFF	TRBV19	-	TRBJ1-1	-
TGTGCCAGCAGTTCGTTAGCGGGGGTAAAAGAGACCCAGTACTTC	CASSSLAGVKETQYF	TRBV27	TRBD2	TRBJ2-5	-